The rows below give T cell receptor beta chains drawn from one sample of a study of shared clonotypes between healthy human individuals. Some clones are missing from TCRdb's copy, which holds only in-frame ones; the method was immunoSEQ multiplex PCR. The table has 2 million to 2.5 million clones, approximately 96% seen once. Sequenced input: naive CD4+ T cells sorted from blood. The receptor set was obtained from a man younger than 30 in good health. Each CDR3 is given with its conserved first and last residue. A D gene is named only where the DNA matches it firmly. A row's size may be missing; if present it is once, few, many or a size class.

clone size | J gene | V gene | D gene | CDR3 protein | CDR3 DNA
- | TRBJ1-6 | TRBV27 | - | CASSLQRTAYNSPLHF | TGTGCCAGCAGTTTACAGAGGACGGCGTATAATTCACCCCTCCACTTT
- | TRBJ1-1 | TRBV28 | - | CASSRQDITEAFF | TGTGCCAGCAGCCGACAGGATATAACTGAAGCTTTCTTT
- | TRBJ1-6 | TRBV30 | - | CAQGTQGSPLHF | TGTGCCCAAGGGACACAGGGTTCACCCCTCCACTTT
- | TRBJ2-3 | TRBV5-4 | TRBD2 | CASTPAGGKDTQYF | TGTGCCAGCACCCCAGCGGGAGGGAAGGATACGCAGTATTTT
- | TRBJ2-7 | TRBV4-3 | - | CASSQDRVSNEQYF | TGCGCCAGCAGCCAAGACCGGGTTTCCAACGAGCAGTACTTC
- | TRBJ1-6 | TRBV28 | - | CASGAPGNSPLHF | TGTGCCAGCGGAGCCCCTGGGAATTCACCCCTCCACTTT
- | TRBJ1-2 | TRBV2 | - | CASSKDTNYGYTF | TGTGCCAGCAGTAAGGACACGAACTATGGCTACACCTTC
- | TRBJ2-7 | TRBV6-5 | TRBD1 | CASRPETGISYEQYF | TGTGCCAGCAGACCGGAGACAGGGATCTCCTACGAGCAGTACTTC
- | TRBJ1-1 | TRBV5-7 | TRBD1 | CASSFPNPTSGTDFTEAFF | TGTGCCAGCAGCTTTCCTAACCCCACATCCGGGACAGATTTTACTGAAGCTTTCTTT
once | TRBJ1-2 | TRBV6-1 | TRBD1 | CASGQATYGYTF | TGTGCCAGCGGACAGGCGACCTATGGCTACACCTTC
- | TRBJ2-3 | TRBV6-6 | - | CASSGKSRDTQYF | TGTGCCAGCAGTGGGAAAAGTCGGGATACGCAGTATTTT
- | TRBJ2-5 | TRBV6-5 | - | CASSIAETQYF | TGTGCCAGCAGCATCGCGGAGACCCAGTACTTC
- | TRBJ2-2 | TRBV6-1 | - | CASSPTGELFF | TGTGCCAGCAGTCCCACCGGGGAGCTGTTTTTT
- | TRBJ1-1 | TRBV7-9 | TRBD1 | CASSLPDRGAEAFF | TGTGCCAGCAGCTTACCCGACAGGGGGGCTGAAGCTTTCTTT
- | TRBJ2-7 | TRBV10-3 | - | CAISEETYEQYF | TGTGCCATCAGTGAGGAGACCTACGAGCAGTACTTC
- | TRBJ1-2 | TRBV30 | - | CASASGGGYTF | TGTGCCTCCGCAAGCGGGGGAGGCTACACCTTC
- | TRBJ2-7 | TRBV4-1 | - | CARLGDPYEQYF | TGCGCCAGGTTAGGAGACCCGTACGAGCAGTACTTC
- | TRBJ2-5 | TRBV5-4 | TRBD2 | CASSLDPSGVQETQYF | TGTGCCAGCAGCTTGGATCCTAGCGGGGTTCAAGAGACCCAGTACTTC
- | TRBJ1-2 | TRBV7-9 | - | CASSFAQGSYGYTF | TGTGCCAGCAGCTTTGCCCAGGGCAGCTATGGCTACACCTTC
- | TRBJ1-1 | TRBV19 | TRBD1 | CASSVTGMNTEAFF | TGTGCCAGTAGTGTGACAGGGATGAACACTGAAGCTTTCTTT
- | TRBJ2-5 | TRBV5-4 | TRBD2 | CASSPTSGRAVGETQYF | TGTGCCAGCAGCCCGACTAGCGGGAGGGCCGTCGGGGAGACCCAGTACTTC
- | TRBJ2-5 | TRBV7-7 | - | CASSLGSPETQYF | TGTGCTAGCAGCTTGGGATCCCCAGAGACCCAGTACTTC
once | TRBJ2-3 | TRBV27 | - | CASSLRGSTDTQYF | TGTGCCAGCAGTTTACGGGGTAGCACAGATACGCAGTATTTT